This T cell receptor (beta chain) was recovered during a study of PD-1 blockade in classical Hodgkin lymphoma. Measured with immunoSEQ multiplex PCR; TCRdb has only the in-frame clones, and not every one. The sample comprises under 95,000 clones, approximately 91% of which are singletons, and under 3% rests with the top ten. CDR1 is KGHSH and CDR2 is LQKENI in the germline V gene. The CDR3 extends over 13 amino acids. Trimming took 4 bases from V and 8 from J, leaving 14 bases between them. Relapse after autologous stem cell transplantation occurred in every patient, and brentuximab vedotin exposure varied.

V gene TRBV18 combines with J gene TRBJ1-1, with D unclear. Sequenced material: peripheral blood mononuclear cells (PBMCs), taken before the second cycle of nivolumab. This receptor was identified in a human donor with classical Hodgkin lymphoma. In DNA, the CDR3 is TGTGCCAGCTCACTAACTATTGGGAGGGAAGCTTTCTTT. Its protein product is CASSLTIGREAFF.